Shown below are 25 T cell receptor beta chains from a single sample sequenced in a study of neurological immune-mediated disorders. MiXCR, applied by TCRdb to the 5' RACE reads, yields one record per CDR3 protein. This sample has 25,000 to 30,000 distinct CDR3 sequences; about 12% occur once, and the top ten carry 5% to 6%. The sequenced material came from PBMCs. These receptors all come from a woman in her fifties or sixties in good health.

This clonotype has ten or more counts. This CDR3 reads CASSSGSWVGTSYTEAFF. CDR3 coding DNA: TGTGCCAGCAGCTCAGGCAGCTGGGTGGGGACTTCCTACACTGAAGCTTTCTTT. V usage is TRBV7-2 and J usage is TRBJ1-1; weak D call: TRBD1 (5 bases). Germline-derived CDR1 and CDR2 are SGHTA and FQGNSA. The ends were cut back, 4 bases at V and 3 bases at J, with 24 bases in the middle. The CDR3 is 18 amino acids.

This clonotype was found many times. The rearrangement links TRBV5-1 to TRBJ2-5; no firm D call. V dropped 2 bases and J dropped 5 bases, with 4 bases sitting between them. Germline CDR1 SGHRS, CDR2 YFSETQ. The CDR3 length is 11 residues. DNA of the CDR3: TGCGCCAGCAGCTTCGAGGAGACCCAGTACTTC. Its protein product is CASSFEETQYF.

In this sample, this clonotype turned up many times. The rearrangement links TRBV10-3 to TRBJ1-1; D is possibly TRBD1 (5 bases). V lost 6 bases, J lost 1 base, and 15 bases lay in between. CDR1 and CDR2 from the germline V gene are ENHRY and SYGVKD. The CDR3 totals 15 residues. CDR3 DNA sequence: TGTGCCATCAGCGCTTCAGGGTTATCGAACACTGAAGCTTTCTTT. Protein: CAISASGLSNTEAFF.

For this clonotype: This may be a read error, as it is one base from a much larger clone. The chain joins TRBV12-3 or TRBV12-4 to TRBJ2-1; 7 bases agree with TRBD2. The length of the CDR3 is 14 residues. The CDR3 loop is CANSLNGGYNEQFF. In nucleotides, the CDR3 is TGTGCCAACAGTTTGAACGGGGGGTACAATGAGCAGTTCTTC.

This clonotype was counted ten times or more. The chain couples TRBV20-1 to TRBJ2-1, with a tentative D call TRBD1 (6 bases). V was clipped by 6 bases and J by 0 bases, with 15 bases between them. Germline V gene lookup returns CDR1 DFQATT and CDR2 SNEGSKA (reference sequence). CDR3 size: 15 residues. CDR3 sequence: CSAWSGTSSYNEQFF. In DNA, the CDR3 is TGCAGTGCCTGGTCGGGGACAAGCTCCTACAATGAGCAGTTCTTC.

The table lists this clonotype with a few counts. The chain carries TRBV6-5 and TRBJ1-2, with D tentatively TRBD1 (5 bases). Trimming left V 2 bases short and J 4 bases short, with 11 bases between. This CDR3 region has 14 residues. Germline lookup yields CDR1 MNHEY and CDR2 SVGAGI. The CDR3 sequence is CASSYQGNFYGYTF. CDR3 in DNA: TGTGCCAGCAGTTACCAGGGCAACTTCTATGGCTACACCTTC.

The rearrangement links TRBV28 to TRBJ2-7, with D perhaps matching TRBD1 or TRBD2 (5 bases each). V lost 11 bases, J lost 6 bases, and 20 bases lay in between. The CDR3 has 13 residues. Germline CDR1 MDHEN, CDR2 SYDVKM. CDR3 protein: CAGSGAQNCEQYF. In DNA, the CDR3 is TGTGCCGGTTCCGGGGCCCAAAACTGCGAGCAGTACTTC.

Many counts were recorded for this clonotype. This sequence joins TRBV20-1 and TRBJ1-2, with 7 bases matching TRBD1. Germline V lookup: CDR1 DFQATT, CDR2 SNEGSKA (reference sequence). Unmatched junction bases numbered 8, after V lost 5 bases and J lost 2 bases. This CDR3 contains 14 residues. This chain's CDR3 is CSALTGRSNYGYTF. CDR3 DNA: TGCAGTGCTTTGACAGGGCGATCAAACTATGGCTACACCTTC.

This clonotype was observed at least ten times. The chain's CDR3 is CASSPPLIGGETQYF. DNA of the CDR3: TGTGCCAGCAGTCCTCCACTGATAGGGGGGGAGACCCAGTACTTC. The chain combines TRBV12-3 or TRBV12-4 with TRBJ2-5; D assignment may be TRBD1 or TRBD2 (6 bases each). V was pared by 5 bases and J by 5 bases, with 18 bases between. This CDR3 has 15 residues.

This clonotype was seen ten or more times. The chain links TRBV7-2 to TRBJ2-5; TRBD2 agrees at 8 bases. Trimming took 2 bases from V and 9 from J; bases not matched to a gene: 8. The germline V gene has CDR1 SGHTA and CDR2 FQGNSA. CDR3 length: 14 residues. In nucleotides, the CDR3 is TGTGCCAGCAGCTTACTTACTAGCGGCGGGTCCCAGTACTTC. Protein: CASSLLTSGGSQYF.

This clonotype was seen at least ten times. The chain recombines TRBV5-1 with TRBJ1-3; D is ambiguous. Germline CDR1 SGHRS, CDR2 YFSETQ. The CDR3 spans 13 residues. V lost 0 bases, J lost 4 bases, and 5 bases lay in between. The CDR3 DNA reads TGCGCCAGCAGCTTGGGGTCCGGAAACACCATATATTTT. Its translation: CASSLGSGNTIYF.

This clonotype came up many times. This chain joins TRBV4-3 and TRBJ1-3, with 7 bases matching TRBD1. In germline, CDR1 is LGHNA, CDR2 YSLEER. The CDR3 sequence is 16 residues long. After removal of 1 base from V and 3 bases from J, the junction contained 6 bases not matched to a gene. CDR3 region: CASSQVARGHGNTIYF. In nucleotides, the CDR3 is TGCGCCAGCAGCCAAGTTGCGAGGGGGCATGGAAACACCATATATTTT.

At least ten counts were recorded for this clonotype. The gene calls are TRBV7-2 and TRBJ2-3; D is unresolved. V shed 5 bases and J shed 2 bases, with 11 bases lying between them. This CDR3 is built from 14 residues. CDR1 and CDR2 (germline): SGHTA, FQGNSA. For the CDR3, the DNA is TGTGCCAGCAGCCCGTACGGTTACACAGATACGCAGTATTTT. Its translation: CASSPYGYTDTQYF.

This clonotype was recorded many times. The chain uses TRBV7-2 and TRBJ2-7, with D maybe TRBD1 (6 bases). V dropped 5 bases and J dropped 3 bases, with 23 bases sitting between them. CDR1 is SGHTA, CDR2 FQGNSA, per germline. The CDR3 sequence is 17 residues long. DNA of the CDR3: TGTGCCAGCAGCCGTTATGTCAGCCGGGACACGTACTACGAGCAGTACTTC. It yields the protein CASSRYVSRDTYYEQYF.

This clonotype was counted at least ten times. The gene calls are TRBV10-3 and TRBJ1-2; 7 nucleotides line up with TRBD1. Germline V gene lookup returns CDR1 ENHRY and CDR2 SYGVKD. CDR3 length: 17 amino acids. The V and J ends lost 3 bases and 1 base, in that order; junction bases with no gene match: 11. CDR3 nucleotides: TGTGCCATCAGTGATAAGGCCGGGACAGTAGTTAACTATGGCTACACCTTC. Amino acids: CAISDKAGTVVNYGYTF.

Many counts were recorded for this clonotype. Compared with germline, one end of the junction differs, possibly owing to a read error. V usage is TRBV20-1 and J usage is TRBJ2-7, with a weak D call TRBD2 (6 bases). Germline V gene data show CDR1 as DFQATT and CDR2 as SNEGSKA (reference sequence). The CDR3 extends over 16 amino acids. The DNA for the CDR3 is TGCAGTGCGAGAGGGGCGGCCGGGACTTCAAGATACGAGCAGTACTTC. Translated, it gives CSARGAAGTSRYEQYF.

This clonotype showed up just a few times. The chain joins TRBV20-1 to TRBJ2-6; perhaps TRBD1 as D (5 bases). CDR3 length equals 11 residues. Per germline, CDR1 DFQATT and CDR2 SNEGSKA (reference sequence). V lost 3 bases to trimming and J lost 10 bases, with 7 bases between them. The CDR3 DNA reads as TGCAGTGCTAGGGGGCCGAACGTCCTGACTTTC. Encoded protein: CSARGPNVLTF.

This clonotype was seen many times. The rearrangement uses TRBV5-1 and TRBJ2-6; no firm D call. V was pared by 2 bases and J by 0 bases, with 3 bases between. CDR1 and CDR2 from the germline V gene are SGHRS and YFSETQ. The CDR3 has 14 residues. The CDR3: CASSFNSGANVLTF. The CDR3 nucleotides are TGCGCCAGCAGCTTTAACTCTGGGGCCAACGTCCTGACTTTC.

This clonotype appeared many times. The chain links TRBV20-1 to TRBJ2-1; D gene ambiguous. Trimming shortened V by 0 bases and J by 5 bases, and 11 bases separated the two germline ends. Germline V lookup: CDR1 DFQATT, CDR2 SNEGSKA (reference sequence). The CDR3 runs to 14 residues. The CDR3 is CSAREPDGHNEQFF. DNA of the CDR3: TGCAGTGCTAGAGAGCCCGACGGCCACAATGAGCAGTTCTTC.

This clonotype was seen ten or more times. The chain joins TRBV3-1 to TRBJ1-6; 10 bases map to TRBD1. The V gene's germline CDR1 is LGHDT and CDR2 YNNKEL (reference sequence). The junction had 11 bases not matched to a gene; V was cut back by 5 bases and J by 10 bases. CDR3 size: 16 residues. CDR3 protein: CASSAAGTGVQSPLHF. The CDR3 region has the DNA TGTGCCAGCAGCGCCGCCGGGACAGGGGTTCAGTCACCCCTCCACTTT.

Many counts were recorded for this clonotype. This chain uses TRBV20-1 with TRBJ2-7, with 8 bases identical to TRBD1. Germline V CDR1 and CDR2: DFQATT, SNEGSKA (reference sequence). V gave up 3 bases and J gave up 1 base; unmatched junction bases: 8. This CDR3 contains 15 residues. This chain's CDR3 is CSARVGQGYSYEQYF. The CDR3 nucleotides are TGCAGTGCTAGGGTCGGACAGGGCTATTCCTACGAGCAGTACTTC.

There are many counts of this clonotype. V is TRBV9 and J is TRBJ1-2; possible D gene TRBD1, 5 bases. Deletions cut 0 bases from V and 4 bases from J, with 13 bases between. Germline-derived CDR1 and CDR2 are SGDLS and YYNGEE. This CDR3 is 15 amino acids long. The CDR3 nucleotides are TGTGCCAGCAGCGTAGATCTAGGGGACGGCTATGGCTACACCTTC. Its translation: CASSVDLGDGYGYTF.

The sample holds many counts of this clonotype. V and J are TRBV15 and TRBJ2-4; no clear D. The V gene lost 3 bases and the J gene lost 2 bases, with 5 bases spanning the gap. The CDR3 has 13 amino acids. Germline V gene data show CDR1 as LNHNV and CDR2 as YYDKDF (reference sequence). DNA for the CDR3: TGTGCCACCAGCAGCAGACCCAAAAACATTCAGTACTTC. Amino acids: CATSSRPKNIQYF.

This clonotype was found a few times. One end of the junction is discordant with germline, which a read error may explain. This sequence joins TRBV28 and TRBJ2-5; possible D gene TRBD2, 5 bases. Per germline, CDR1 MDHEN and CDR2 SYDVKM. The CDR3 has 10 amino acids. The CDR3 DNA follows: TGTGCCAGCAGCTCGCCGGACGGGGTCTTC. As protein: CASSSPDGVF.

This clonotype showed up many times. The chain joins TRBV20-1 to TRBJ2-3; TRBD1 is a possible D gene (6 bases). The length of the CDR3 is 15 residues. CDR1 and CDR2 from the germline V gene are DFQATT and SNEGSKA (reference sequence). V gave up 1 base and J gave up 1 base, with 12 bases separating them. The CDR3 loop is CSARGRGRGTDTQYF. The DNA of the CDR3 is TGCAGTGCTAGAGGCAGGGGCAGGGGCACAGATACGCAGTATTTT.